This TCR beta chain is drawn from a study of type 1 regulatory T cells. For the study at large: An in vitro protocol generated T-allo10, a Tr1-enriched, alloantigen-specific CD4 T cell product.

Trimming pared 3 bases from V and 2 bases from J, leaving 25 bases between. CDR3 length: 19 residues. CDR1 SGDLS and CDR2 YYNGEE come from the germline V gene. From the reads, TCRdb called clonotypes with MiXCR, one entry per CDR3 protein. The sample contains 75,000 to 100,000 distinct CDR3 sequences, 25% to 40% of which appear only once. This clonotype was observed a few times. This TCR came from a human donor in good health. The chain joins TRBV9 to TRBJ2-3; perhaps D is TRBD1 or TRBD2 (6 bases each). The sequenced material came from CD4+ T cells, either the whole sample or a sorted fraction (not recorded which). Written as DNA, the CDR3 is TGTGCCAGCAGCGAGAGGAGGGGGGAGCTCCACACGTTCACAGATACGCAGTATTTT. Amino acid sequence: CASSERRGELHTFTDTQYF.